A selection of T cell receptor beta chains follows, all from one sample in a study of OX40 agonist ivuxolimab in advanced cancers. Some clones are missing from TCRdb's copy, which holds only in-frame ones; the method was immunoSEQ multiplex PCR. The sample consists of fewer than 90,000 clones, about 91% of them appearing once. The sequencing here drew on CD4+ or CD8+ T cells sorted from blood, taken in a trial of the OX40 agonist ivuxolimab. These receptors were obtained from an adult with an advanced solid tumor such as melanoma, head and neck, liver or kidney cancer. The CDR3 runs from the conserved cysteine through the conserved F or W. The order of the fields is J gene, D gene, V gene, clone size, CDR3 DNA, CDR3 protein. The D gene is left open where the match is weak. Some rows mark clone size as missing; the rest say once, few, many or name a class of expanded clone.

TRBJ2-1	TRBD2	TRBV30	-	TGTGCCACTTACCGGGACTACCACAATGAGCAGTTCTTC	CATYRDYHNEQFF
TRBJ2-7	-	TRBV7-8	-	TGTGCCAGCAGCTTATTTTCGTACGAGCAGTACTTC	CASSLFSYEQYF
TRBJ2-7	-	TRBV7-2	once	TGTGCCAGCAGCTTAGTAAGAACCTACGAGCAGTACTTC	CASSLVRTYEQYF
TRBJ2-3	-	TRBV1	-	TGCACCAGCAGCCAAGACCTAGGACAGTCGGGGAAGGATACGCAGTATTTT	CTSSQDLGQSGKDTQYF
TRBJ1-4	-	TRBV18	-	TGTGCCAGCTCACCACCGGGGCGAAAAGAAAAACTGTTTTTT	CASSPPGRKEKLFF
TRBJ2-2	-	TRBV18	-	TGTGCCAGCTCACCCCCTAGGAGGAACACCGGGGAGCTGTTTTTT	CASSPPRRNTGELFF
TRBJ1-1	-	TRBV7-9	-	TGTGCCAGCACCAACCCCGGCGCCCTTGAAGCTTTCTTT	CASTNPGALEAFF
TRBJ2-3	TRBD1	TRBV19	-	TGTGCCAGTAGACCTCACAGGGGAGGCACAGATACGCAGTATTTT	CASRPHRGGTDTQYF
TRBJ1-1	-	TRBV6-4	-	TGTGCCAGCAGTGACCCCTCGGACGGACGGAAAGTTTTCTTT	CASSDPSDGRKVFF
TRBJ2-7	-	TRBV11-3	-	TGTGCCAGCAGCTTCGGCAGGGACTACGAGCAGTACTTC	CASSFGRDYEQYF
TRBJ2-5	-	TRBV19	once	TGTGCCAGTAGCCCCTGGGATATGCGGGAAGAAGAGACCCAGTACTTC	CASSPWDMREEETQYF
TRBJ1-1	-	TRBV19	-	TGTGCCAGTAGTATCCTCCAAGCCAGGGAAGAAGCTTTCTTT	CASSILQAREEAFF
TRBJ2-3	TRBD2	TRBV6-5	-	TGTGCCAGCAGTTATAGCGGGGGAGAAGCGGATACGCAGTATTTT	CASSYSGGEADTQYF
TRBJ1-1	-	TRBV2	-	TGTGCCAGCAGTACCGGGACTTTGAACACTGAAGCTTTCTTT	CASSTGTLNTEAFF
TRBJ2-1	TRBD1	TRBV5-1	-	TGCGCCAGCAGGACCCGGACAGGTATAGACAATGAGCAGTTCTTC	CASRTRTGIDNEQFF
TRBJ2-4	-	TRBV5-1	-	TGCGCCAGCAGCTTGGGTCCAGCGGCCTTAGCCAAAAACATTCAGTACTTC	CASSLGPAALAKNIQYF
TRBJ1-3	-	TRBV2	-	TGTGCCAGCAGTGTTTGGCACTCTGGAAACACCATATATTTT	CASSVWHSGNTIYF
TRBJ2-1	-	TRBV15	-	TGTGCCACCAGCCCGGACTATAAGCGGGTCGGCAATGAGCAGTTCTTC	CATSPDYKRVGNEQFF
TRBJ2-1	-	TRBV5-1	-	TGCGCCAGCAGCTTGTACATGGGCAGCTCCTACAATGAGCAGTTCTTC	CASSLYMGSSYNEQFF
TRBJ2-5	-	TRBV19	-	TGTGCCAGTAGCACCGACACGCAAGAGACCCAGTACTTC	CASSTDTQETQYF
TRBJ2-2	TRBD2	TRBV5-1	-	TGCGCCAGCAGCTCGGGACTAGCGAGAGGGGAGCTGTTTTTT	CASSSGLARGELFF
TRBJ1-4	-	TRBV30	-	TGTGCCTGGAATATCCCGGGGGGCGAACTGTTTTTT	CAWNIPGGELFF
TRBJ1-5	-	TRBV21-1	-	TGTGCCAGCAGCAAAGCTCAGAACAGGGGAACACTTTATAGCAATCAGCCCCAGCATTTT	CASSKAQNRGTLYSNQPQHF
TRBJ1-5	-	TRBV5-3	-	TGTGCCCAAGCTTGGTCGGATAGCAATCAGCCCCAGCATTTT	CAQAWSDSNQPQHF
TRBJ2-3	-	TRBV4-3	few	TGCGCCAGCAGCCAAGGTACTAGAGATACGCAGTATTTT	CASSQGTRDTQYF
TRBJ2-7	-	TRBV18	-	TGTGCCAGCTCACCACCCTCAAAAGCCTACGAGCAGTACTTC	CASSPPSKAYEQYF
TRBJ2-5	TRBD2	TRBV5-4	-	TGTGCCAGCAGCCGGGAGGTTAGTCAAGAGACCCAGTACTTC	CASSREVSQETQYF
TRBJ1-1	TRBD1	TRBV28	-	TGTGCCAGCAGTCCCTACCTCGACAGGGGTGCTGAAGCTTTCTTT	CASSPYLDRGAEAFF
TRBJ2-2	-	TRBV5-4	-	TGTGCCAGCAGTTCTAGGACTAACACCGGGGAGCTGTTTTTT	CASSSRTNTGELFF
TRBJ2-1	TRBD2	TRBV11-3	-	TGTGCCAGCAGCTTAGGGACTAGCGGGAGCTTACCGTTCTTC	CASSLGTSGSLPFF
TRBJ2-3	-	TRBV12-5	-	TGTGCTAGTGGCCCCCGGGACCCAGATACGCAGTATTTT	CASGPRDPDTQYF
TRBJ1-5	TRBD1	TRBV18	-	TGTGCCAGCTCACACATAGGGACAGGGGGTCAGCCCCAGCATTTT	CASSHIGTGGQPQHF
TRBJ2-4	TRBD2	TRBV6-6	-	TGTGCCAGCAGACCCCCGGGGGGAGTCATTCAGTACTTC	CASRPPGGVIQYF
TRBJ1-6	-	TRBV7-2	-	TGTGCCAGCAGCTTAGGTCGGGGGGAAGGGGCCCTCCACTTT	CASSLGRGEGALHF
TRBJ1-1	TRBD1	TRBV5-1	-	TGCGCCAGCAGCCGGACAGGGGGGAACACTGAAGCTTTCTTT	CASSRTGGNTEAFF
TRBJ1-6	-	TRBV30	-	TGTGCCTGGAGTGTACCCGGGGGCGTCTATAATTCACCCCTCCACTTT	CAWSVPGGVYNSPLHF
TRBJ1-4	-	TRBV6-1	-	TGTGCCAGCCAAATAAGGGAAAAACTGTTTTTT	CASQIREKLFF
TRBJ2-3	-	TRBV5-1	-	TGCGCCAGCAGACAACTATACACAGATACGCAGTATTTT	CASRQLYTDTQYF
TRBJ2-5	-	TRBV11-2	-	TGTGCCAGCAGCCCAGGGGTGGGAGAGACCCAGTACTTC	CASSPGVGETQYF
TRBJ2-6	-	TRBV2	-	TGTGCCAGCAGTGAATTCGAGGCCAACGTCCTGACTTTC	CASSEFEANVLTF
TRBJ2-7	TRBD2	TRBV7-2	-	TGTGCCAGCAGCCCCTCGGCGGGGGGATACGAGCAGTACTTC	CASSPSAGGYEQYF
TRBJ2-5	TRBD2	TRBV7-2	-	TGTGCCAGCAGCTCTGGACTAGCGGTGGGAGAGGCCCAGTACTTC	CASSSGLAVGEAQYF
TRBJ1-5	-	TRBV5-1	-	TGCGCCAGCTCCGGGAATTATAGCAATCAGCCCCAGCATTTT	CASSGNYSNQPQHF
TRBJ2-5	-	TRBV7-9	few	TGTGCCAGCAGCTTAAGCGGCGCCGAGACCCAGTACTTC	CASSLSGAETQYF
TRBJ2-5	-	TRBV5-1	-	TGCGCCAGCAGCTTGACCTCCCAAGAGACCCAGTACTTC	CASSLTSQETQYF
TRBJ1-1	-	TRBV21-1	-	TGTGCCAGCATCAGGGGGGCAGGGGGCGTGGGGCCCAACACTGAAGCTTTCTTT	CASIRGAGGVGPNTEAFF
TRBJ2-1	TRBD2	TRBV6-1	-	TGTGCCAGCAGAGCCGGGACTAGTTACAGTGAGCAGTTCTTC	CASRAGTSYSEQFF
TRBJ1-6	TRBD1	TRBV19	-	TGTGCCAGTGGCTCCCAGGGGGCAATGGGGAATTCACCCCTCCACTTT	CASGSQGAMGNSPLHF
TRBJ2-5	-	TRBV10-2	once	TGCGCCAGCAGTGAGTCGATGGAAGAGACCCAGTACTTC	CASSESMEETQYF
TRBJ1-1	-	TRBV5-1	-	TGCGCCAGCAGTTTAACACAGATGAACACTGAAGCTTTCTTT	CASSLTQMNTEAFF
TRBJ2-5	TRBD1	TRBV2	few	TGTGCCACCCGGACAGGGGAACAAGAGACCCAGTACTTC	CATRTGEQETQYF
TRBJ2-7	TRBD2	TRBV6-5	-	TGTGCCAGCAGCATAACTAGCGGGAGCGAGCAGTACTTC	CASSITSGSEQYF
TRBJ1-6	-	TRBV28	-	TGTGCCAGCAGTGCGCATAATTCACCCCTCCACTTT	CASSAHNSPLHF
TRBJ2-7	-	TRBV27	-	TGTGCCAGCAGTTTGCGTGACAGCTACGAGCAGTACTTC	CASSLRDSYEQYF
TRBJ2-5	-	TRBV28	-	TGTGCCAGCTCACTGCGGGGACAAGAGACCCAGTACTTC	CASSLRGQETQYF